The clone carrying this T cell receptor (beta chain) has only a few counts. Its matching antigen is unknown. The data stem from a study of T cells after yellow fever vaccination. Study at large: For low cell numbers, libraries were made with SMART-Seq v4 Ultra Low Input.

Study conclusions and caveats: Of the clonotypes, a small share occurred in both CD4 and CD8 compartments. Reappearance after the booster was seen for most primary-vaccination clones, at 95% to 98% CD4 and 70% to 90% CD8. A weaker secondary response peaked on day 5, the primary on day 15.

Germline values: CDR1 SGHDT, CDR2 YYEEEE. This CDR3 region has 14 residues. V gave up 2 bases and J gave up 6 bases, with 15 bases separating them. One entry per CDR3 protein results from TCRdb running MiXCR on the 5' RACE reads. This table has roughly 520,000 distinct CDR3 sequences, 20% to 25% appearing once. The clonotype comes from a man aged 18 to 30 who received the YFV17D yellow fever vaccine. J is TRBJ2-7 and V is TRBV5-6; either TRBD1 or TRBD2 may fit D (5 bases each). Source: PBMCs, taken more than 20 days after the first yellow fever vaccination. Here the CDR3 DNA reads TGTGCCAGCAGCTTCACAGGAAGGGACGGCGAGCAGTACTTC. It translates to CASSFTGRDGEQYF.